This T cell receptor beta chain was observed in a study of spatial heterogeneity in lung cancer. This clonotype was counted many times. The CDR3 is 11 residues long. The germline CDR1 and CDR2 sequences are LGHDT and YNNKEL (reference sequence). V was trimmed by 5 bases and J by 3 bases, leaving 5 bases between them. Time point: sample taken at primary tumor resection. TCRs were sequenced from unsorted whole RNA of tumor, nontumor lung or PBMC. Each TCR cDNA molecule carried a unique molecular identifier. TCRdb processed the 5' RACE reads anew with MiXCR; each CDR3 protein has one entry. Found here are about 15,000 distinct CDR3 sequences, around 8% of them singletons; the top ten hold roughly 34%.

Sequenced here: PBMCs, sampled at surgery. The receptor's source is a female donor with early-stage non-small cell lung cancer. V is TRBV3-1 and J is TRBJ2-7; D unclear. This chain's CDR3 is CASSLGYEQYF. The CDR3 coding sequence is TGTGCCAGCAGCTTAGGCTACGAGCAGTACTTC.